The rows below give T cell receptor beta chains drawn from one sample of a study of shared clonotypes between healthy human individuals. Using immunoSEQ multiplex PCR, the repertoire was profiled, and TCRdb retains in-frame clones only, with some absent. The sample includes about 530,000 clones, about 75% of them seen just once. Sequences were obtained from PBMCs. These receptors all stem from a woman aged 40 to 49 in good health. Some clones in this sample may be carry-over from other donors' samples. The CDR3 runs from the conserved cysteine through the conserved F or W. The D gene is left open where the match is weak. Some rows have no size entry. The others give once, few or many, or a class for an expanded clone.

size	D	V	J	DNA	CDR3
.	.	TRBV19	TRBJ2-5	TGTGCCAGTTCCACCAGCGGTGTCCAAGAGACCCAGTACTTC	CASSTSGVQETQYF
.	.	TRBV6-6	TRBJ1-6	TGTGCCAGCAGTTACTCGGGACCCCTCCACTTT	CASSYSGPLHF
.	.	TRBV5-4	TRBJ2-6	TGTGCCAGCAGCTTGCAACAGGGAACCAGGGGGGCCAACGTCCTGACTTTC	CASSLQQGTRGANVLTF
.	TRBD1	TRBV7-8	TRBJ2-5	TGTGCCAGCAGCGCGGGACAGGGCGGAGGAGAGACCCAGTACTTC	CASSAGQGGGETQYF
.	.	TRBV7-3	TRBJ2-3	TGTGCCAGCAGCTTGTTAGGGACCACAGATACGCAGTATTTT	CASSLLGTTDTQYF
.	.	TRBV19	TRBJ2-3	TGTGCCAGTAGTATTCCCATCCAGGGGCCAGATACGCAGTATTTT	CASSIPIQGPDTQYF
.	.	TRBV7-3	TRBJ2-2	TGTGCCAGCAGCTTAATCCTGCCAGGGAACACCGGGGAGCTGTTTTTT	CASSLILPGNTGELFF
.	.	TRBV7-2	TRBJ2-7	TGTGCCAGCAGTCTAAGTGGGACAAACTACTACGAGCAGTACTTC	CASSLSGTNYYEQYF
.	.	TRBV14	TRBJ1-4	TGTGCCAGCAGCCCACAGACCCGGGATGAAAAACTGTTTTTT	CASSPQTRDEKLFF
.	.	TRBV10-2	TRBJ2-1	TGCGCCAGCAGTGAGCACGATATTAAGGGGGATCTGTTCTTC	CASSEHDIKGDLFF
.	TRBD2	TRBV6-6	TRBJ2-1	TGTGCCAGCAGCTCGAGACTAGCGTGGAATGAGCAGTTCTTC	CASSSRLAWNEQFF
.	TRBD1	TRBV28	TRBJ2-1	TGTGCCAGCAGTCCGAGTGGGGACAGGGGGCAAACGGTCAATGAGCAGTTCTTC	CASSPSGDRGQTVNEQFF
.	TRBD2	TRBV7-3	TRBJ2-5	TGTGCCAGCAGCTTCAACGGGAGGGCCGGGGAGACCCAGTACTTC	CASSFNGRAGETQYF
.	TRBD2	TRBV4-1	TRBJ2-4	TGCGCCAGCAGCCAAGAACCAGCGGGAGGGAGTAGGGCCAAAAACATTCAGTACTTC	CASSQEPAGGSRAKNIQYF
.	.	TRBV30	TRBJ2-3	TGTGCCTATATATTTAGTTATACGCAGTATTTT	CAYIFSYTQYF
.	TRBD2	TRBV5-1	TRBJ2-2	TGCGCCAGCAGCTTGGAGGCTAGCGGGAGCGCAAACACCGGGGAGCTGTTTTTT	CASSLEASGSANTGELFF
.	.	TRBV5-4	TRBJ2-5	TGTGCCAGCAGCTTGGCCGAGACCCAGTACTTC	CASSLAETQYF
.	.	TRBV29-1	TRBJ2-3	TGCAGCGTTGAAGAGGTGGGCACCTCAGATACGCAGTATTTT	CSVEEVGTSDTQYF
.	.	TRBV12-1	TRBJ2-3	TGTGCCAGCAGCTTTACAGGGCTAGCGGGGTGCCCTGAGCCAGATACGCAGTATTTT	CASSFTGLAGCPEPDTQYF
.	TRBD2	TRBV27	TRBJ2-1	TGTGCCAGCAATTCTGGTGGTCGGGAGGGCAGATCGAGTGAGCAGTTCTTC	CASNSGGREGRSSEQFF
.	.	TRBV19	TRBJ1-1	TGTGCCAGTAGTATAGGATCAGGGTTGGAAGCTTTCTTT	CASSIGSGLEAFF
.	.	TRBV7-9	TRBJ2-5	TGTGCCAGCAGCTCCGAGGTCCAGCGGGAGACCCAGTACTTC	CASSSEVQRETQYF
.	TRBD2	TRBV6-1	TRBJ2-5	TGTGCCAGCAGTGAAGCGCCGGGACTAGTTCAAGAGACCCAGTACTTC	CASSEAPGLVQETQYF
.	TRBD1	TRBV11-1	TRBJ2-7	TGTGCCAGCAGCTCCGAAAAGGACAGGGGATCCTACGAGCAGTACTTC	CASSSEKDRGSYEQYF
.	TRBD1	TRBV29-1	TRBJ2-5	TGCAGCGTTCCGAAGACAGGGGCACTGCAAGAGACCCAGTACTTC	CSVPKTGALQETQYF
.	.	TRBV29-1	TRBJ2-7	TGCAGCGTTCGGGGCGGGATGTCCTACGAGCAGTACTTC	CSVRGGMSYEQYF
.	.	TRBV28	TRBJ1-4	TGTGCCAGCAATCAGGACAGAACTAATGAAAAACTGTTTTTT	CASNQDRTNEKLFF
.	TRBD2	TRBV7-2	TRBJ2-7	TGTGCCAGCAGCACCCGGACTAGCGGAGGGCCCTACAGCTCCTACGAGCAGTACTTC	CASSTRTSGGPYSSYEQYF
.	TRBD2	TRBV28	TRBJ2-2	TGTGCCAGCAGCCCGGGGGGGAACACCGGGGAGCTGTTTTTT	CASSPGGNTGELFF
.	.	TRBV19	TRBJ2-7	TGTGCCAGTAGTAGCTGGTCCTACGAGCAGTACTTC	CASSSWSYEQYF
.	.	TRBV7-3	TRBJ2-1	TGTGCCAGCAGCTCGGACCTCCGGAGGGATGAGCAGTTCTTC	CASSSDLRRDEQFF
.	.	TRBV28	TRBJ2-2	TGTGCCAGCAGGAAGGGGATGGGCGGGGAGCTGTTTTTT	CASRKGMGGELFF
.	.	TRBV5-6	TRBJ2-1	TGTGCCAGCAGCCTAGGGGGTCCGAGCTCCTACAATGAGCAGTTCTTC	CASSLGGPSSYNEQFF
.	.	TRBV29-1	TRBJ2-5	TGCAGCGTTGAACGCGGGCAGACCCAGTACTTC	CSVERGQTQYF
.	TRBD2	TRBV15	TRBJ2-7	TGTGCCACCAGCAGCTGGGGGGGGGAGAGGGGTTACGAGCAGTACTTC	CATSSWGGERGYEQYF
.	.	TRBV6-5	TRBJ2-5	TGTGCCAGCAGCCCCGCGATGGAGACCCAGTACTTC	CASSPAMETQYF
.	.	TRBV5-8	TRBJ1-2	TGTGCCAGCAGCCCCGGGACTAACTATGGCTACACCTTC	CASSPGTNYGYTF
.	.	TRBV28	TRBJ1-1	TGTGCCAGCAGCCCCAAGGGGCACACTGAAGCTTTCTTT	CASSPKGHTEAFF
once	.	TRBV14	TRBJ2-3	TGTGCCAGCAGCGCCCGGGGGCGCTTCACAGATACGCAGTATTTT	CASSARGRFTDTQYF
.	.	TRBV19	TRBJ1-2	TGTGCCAGTAGTACCTCCGGGCCCCTTGACTATGGCTACACCTTC	CASSTSGPLDYGYTF
.	.	TRBV14	TRBJ2-3	TGTGCCAGCAGCCAAGAGGGGGGGCGGGGCACAGATACGCAGTATTTT	CASSQEGGRGTDTQYF
.	.	TRBV19	TRBJ2-7	TGTGCCAGTAGTATGACCGGGGGTGAGCAGTACTTC	CASSMTGGEQYF
.	.	TRBV6-1	TRBJ2-7	TGTGCCAGCAATAAGGGAGTTTTCTACGAGCAGTACTTC	CASNKGVFYEQYF
.	.	TRBV28	TRBJ2-6	TGTGCCAGCAGTCCTGGGTCCTCTGGGGCCAACGTCCTGACTTTC	CASSPGSSGANVLTF
.	TRBD2	TRBV4-3	TRBJ2-1	TGCGCCAGCAGCCCCACACGGGGGCTAGCGGGAGGGAATGAGCAGTTCTTC	CASSPTRGLAGGNEQFF
.	TRBD2	TRBV6-6	TRBJ2-1	TGTGCCAGCAGTTATATGGCTAGCGGGAGGGTGGGGTTGCAGTTCTTC	CASSYMASGRVGLQFF
.	.	TRBV7-3	TRBJ2-1	TGTGCCAGCAGCCCGGGGACTGGGAATGCTGAGCAGTTCTTC	CASSPGTGNAEQFF
.	TRBD1	TRBV18	TRBJ2-7	TGTGCCAGCTCACCGATACAGGGGGTGGGGGAGCAGTACTTC	CASSPIQGVGEQYF
.	TRBD2	TRBV15	TRBJ2-1	TGTGCCACCAGCAGAGATCCGGGGGGCAATGAGCAGTTCTTC	CATSRDPGGNEQFF
.	.	TRBV9	TRBJ1-6	TGTGCCAGCAGCGTAGGACCACCGCAGGGGATATCGGATAATTCACCCCTCCACTTT	CASSVGPPQGISDNSPLHF
.	.	TRBV19	TRBJ1-5	TGTGCCAGTTCCGGGGTCGGGGGCTATCAGCCCCAGCATTTT	CASSGVGGYQPQHF
.	.	TRBV18	TRBJ1-1	TGTGCCAGCTCAGAACAGCCCAACACTGAAGCTTTCTTT	CASSEQPNTEAFF
.	.	TRBV28	TRBJ1-5	TGTGCCAGCAGTCCGGGGCCGGTCCTTCTCTATCAGCCCCAGCATTTT	CASSPGPVLLYQPQHF
.	TRBD1	TRBV15	TRBJ1-3	TGTGCCACCAGCAGAGTGGGACAACAGGGGCCTGGAAACACCATATATTTT	CATSRVGQQGPGNTIYF
.	TRBD2	TRBV13	TRBJ2-1	TGTGCCAGCAGCCCTAGACTAGCTGGCAATGAGCAGTTCTTC	CASSPRLAGNEQFF